One and the same sample provided the 32 T cell receptor beta chains below, sequenced in a study of blood T cell repertoires in COVID-19. Sequencing used immunoSEQ multiplex PCR; TCRdb keeps in-frame clones, though not all of them. Found here are hundreds of thousands of clones, roughly nine tenths of them singletons; the top ten hold around 0.85%. The sample taken for sequencing was peripheral blood. The receptor source for this set is a man aged 55 to 70 with COVID-19, enrolled during active disease.

V and J are TRBV27 and TRBJ2-3, with 8 bases lining up with TRBD2. The V segment lost 8 bases and the J segment 0 bases; nucleotides outside the gene matches: 1. This CDR3 has 13 amino acids. Germline V gene lookup returns CDR1 MNHEY and CDR2 SMNVEV (reference sequence). CDR3 nucleotides: TGTGCCAGCGGGACTAGAAGCACAGATACGCAGTATTTT. This codes for CASGTRSTDTQYF.

This sequence joins TRBV12-5 and TRBJ1-2; possible D gene TRBD1, 5 bases. Germline V CDR1 and CDR2: LGHNT, FRNRAP. This CDR3 is 16 amino acids long. V lost 3 bases and J 0 bases, leaving 14 bases between the germline ends. The CDR3 DNA reads as TGTGCTAGTGGTTTTGAGAGGGGAGGACCTAACTATGGCTACACCTTC. Translating gives CASGFERGGPNYGYTF.

The genes are TRBV30 and TRBJ2-7, with TRBD1 identical over 8 bases. The V and J ends lost 1 base and 4 bases, in that order; junction bases with no gene match: 12. CDR1 is GTSNPN and CDR2 is SVGIG in the germline V gene (reference sequence). The CDR3 extends over 16 amino acids. The CDR3 DNA sequence: TGTGCCTGGAGTGCGGAAAGATGGACAGGGCGATACGAGCAGTACTTC. Translated, it gives CAWSAERWTGRYEQYF.

The chain has TRBV4-1 and TRBJ2-2; D ambiguous. This CDR3 is 13 amino acids long. Germline V lookup: CDR1 MGHRA, CDR2 YSYEKL. V lost 4 bases to trimming and J lost 7 bases, with 10 bases between them. CDR3 in DNA: TGCGCCAGCAGCCGAGACTCAGTCGGGGAGCTGTTTTTT. It is translated as CASSRDSVGELFF.

The chain couples TRBV6-2 or TRBV6-3 to TRBJ2-2; the D gene is possibly TRBD2 (5 bases). The CDR3 spans 20 residues. Per the germline V gene, CDR1 is MNHEY and CDR2 is SVGEGT. Trimming removed 2 bases from V and 5 bases from J, with 27 bases in between. Written as DNA, the CDR3 is TGTGCCAGCAGTTACGCGCCGAGCGGTATAGCATCACAATTGACCGGGGAGCTGTTTTTT. It codes for CASSYAPSGIASQLTGELFF.

This clone was recorded a few times. V is TRBV6-5 and J is TRBJ1-1; 8 nucleotides line up with TRBD1. The CDR3 runs to 15 residues. With V trimmed by 5 bases and J by 3 bases, 8 bases remained unmatched. Per germline, CDR1 MNHEY and CDR2 SVGAGI. For the CDR3, the DNA is TGTGCCAGCAGTAACCGACAGGGGCGGCACACTGAAGCTTTCTTT. Its translation is CASSNRQGRHTEAFF.

V gene TRBV6-6 combines with J gene TRBJ2-3; D is possibly TRBD2 (6 bases). The germline V and J ends were trimmed by 2 bases and 2 bases, with 11 bases remaining between them. The CDR3 runs to 15 residues. CDR1 is MNHNY and CDR2 is SVGAGI in the germline V gene (reference sequence). The CDR3 here is CASSYGGKYTDTQYF. The CDR3 DNA sequence: TGTGCCAGCAGTTACGGCGGGAAATACACAGATACGCAGTATTTT.

The genes are TRBV29-1 and TRBJ2-3, with D possibly being TRBD2 (6 bases). Germline loops: CDR1 SQVTM, CDR2 ANQGSEA. V lost 7 bases and J lost 0, with 17 bases in between. This CDR3 has 15 residues. CDR3 nucleotides: TGCAGCGCCGCCATCGGCGGGGCTAGCACAGATACGCAGTATTTT. Translating it yields CSAAIGGASTDTQYF.

This chain uses TRBV5-6 with TRBJ2-2; D possibly corresponds to TRBD2 (5 bases). From germline, CDR1 is SGHDT and CDR2 YYEEEE. The CDR3 covers 16 residues. V was trimmed by 3 bases and J by 1 base, leaving 13 bases between them. CDR3 protein: CASSSYLGVNTGELFF. CDR3 nucleotides: TGTGCCAGCAGCTCTTACCTCGGGGTGAACACCGGGGAGCTGTTTTTT.

V and J are TRBV5-1 and TRBJ2-7; 7 nucleotides match TRBD2. The CDR3 length is 15 residues. CDR1 and CDR2 (germline): SGHRS, YFSETQ. V gave up 4 bases and J gave up 6 bases; unmatched junction bases: 13. CDR3 nucleotides: TGCGCCAGCAGCCGGACCACTAGCGCGGCCTCCGAGCAGTACTTC. It translates to CASSRTTSAASEQYF.

Points on this clone: The same CDR3 is also encoded by other DNA sequences in this sample. The genes are TRBV18 and TRBJ2-7; TRBD2 is a possible D gene (5 bases). Germline V gene lookup returns CDR1 KGHSH and CDR2 LQKENI. The CDR3 totals 13 residues. Trimming cost V 3 bases and J 0 bases, with 6 bases left between them. The CDR3, as DNA: TGTGCCAGCTCACCGAGCGGCTCCTACGAGCAGTACTTC. Protein sequence: CASSPSGSYEQYF.

This chain links TRBV5-1 with TRBJ1-4; possible D gene TRBD1, 6 bases. Germline V CDR1 and CDR2: SGHRS, YFSETQ. With 4 bases removed from V and 4 bases from J, the gap between germline ends came to 11 bases. This CDR3 spans 14 amino acids. The CDR3 loop is CASSLGANNEKLFF. CDR3 bases: TGCGCCAGCAGCCTGGGGGCAAATAATGAAAAACTGTTTTTT.

This chain uses TRBV4-2 with TRBJ2-7, with 10 positions matching TRBD2. J was trimmed by 2 bases and V by 0 bases; bases with no gene match: 10. The CDR3 runs 18 residues. CDR1 is LGHNA, CDR2 YNFKEQ, per germline. CDR3 sequence: CASSQDPLAGASPYEQYF. The CDR3, as DNA: TGTGCCAGCAGCCAAGATCCCCTAGCGGGGGCCTCTCCCTACGAGCAGTACTTC.

CDR3 nucleotide sequence: TGTGCCACCAGCGCTGGGGCAACAGTCCCTGAAGCTTTCTTT. Protein product: CATSAGATVPEAFF. This chain uses TRBV15 with TRBJ1-1, with D possibly matching TRBD1 (5 bases). Germline-derived CDR1 and CDR2 are LNHNV and YYDKDF (reference sequence). V lost 5 bases to trimming and J lost 6 bases, with 16 bases between them. This CDR3 is built from 14 residues.

The rearrangement links TRBV5-8 to TRBJ1-1; 8 bases fit TRBD1. J gave up 4 bases and V 4 bases, and 6 bases lay outside the gene matches. Per germline, CDR1 SGHTS and CDR2 YDEGEE. This CDR3 has 14 amino acids. The CDR3 protein is CASSANQGATEAFF. In nucleotides, the CDR3 is TGTGCCAGCAGCGCCAATCAGGGGGCCACTGAAGCTTTCTTT.

The V call is TRBV4-3, the J call TRBJ1-2; D might be TRBD1 (5 bases). This CDR3 contains 16 residues. The ends were cut back, 0 bases at V and 10 bases at J, with 21 bases in the middle. From germline, CDR1 is LGHNA and CDR2 YSLEER. In DNA form, the CDR3 reads TGCGCCAGCAGCCAAGATAAGAACAGGAGGGGATACGACTACACCTTC. Its translation: CASSQDKNRRGYDYTF.

The chain has TRBV18 and TRBJ2-2, with 8 bases fitting TRBD1. CDR1 KGHSH and CDR2 LQKENI come from the germline V gene. CDR3 length: 15 residues. Trimming took 3 bases from V and 4 from J; bases not matched to a gene: 4. CDR3 residues: CASSPTGDGTGELFF. DNA of the CDR3: TGTGCCAGCTCACCGACAGGGGATGGCACCGGGGAGCTGTTTTTT.

The chain carries TRBV12-3 or TRBV12-4 and TRBJ1-1; D ambiguous. The CDR3 loop spans 13 amino acids. V shed 6 bases and J shed 13 bases, with 21 bases lying between them. The CDR3 bases are TGTGCCAGCAGCCCGACTCCAGAAACGAAAGGTTTCTTT. Its protein product is CASSPTPETKGFF.

V usage is TRBV28 and J usage is TRBJ2-5; D is perhaps TRBD1 (5 bases). Germline CDR1 MDHEN, CDR2 SYDVKM. V lost 6 bases and J lost 5, with 22 bases in between. CDR3 length equals 16 residues. The CDR3 DNA reads as TGTGCCAGCAGCCGTTCCCTGGCAGGGTCTCGGGAGACCCAGTACTTC. Translated: CASSRSLAGSRETQYF.

V gene TRBV7-6 combines with J gene TRBJ2-7, with 9 bases matching TRBD2. The CDR3 consists of 15 residues. V was clipped by 0 bases and J by 2 bases; unmatched bases: 2. The germline V gene has CDR1 SGHVS and CDR2 FNYEAQ. CDR3 in amino acids: CASSLASGGTYEQYF. The CDR3 nucleotides are TGTGCCAGCAGCTTAGCTAGCGGGGGCACCTACGAGCAGTACTTC.

The rearrangement joins TRBV2 to TRBJ2-3, with D tentatively TRBD2 (6 bases). Per the germline V gene, CDR1 is SNHLY and CDR2 is FYNNEI. Trimming pared 7 bases from V and 3 bases from J, leaving 17 bases between. The CDR3 is made up of 15 amino acids. DNA for the CDR3: TGTGCCAGCAAGAGTGGAGGGACTGGGACAGATACGCAGTATTTT. Protein product: CASKSGGTGTDTQYF. The complete variable domain, with remaining parts taken from reference TRBV2 and TRBJ2-3, reads EPEVTQTPSHQVTQMGQEVILRCVPISNHLYFYWYRQILGQKVEFLVSFYNNEISEKSEIFDDQFSVERPDGSNFTLKIRSTKLEDSAMYFCASKSGGTGTDTQYFGPGTRLTVL.

In its sample, this clone was seen a few times. J is TRBJ1-2 and V is TRBV7-9, with D perhaps TRBD1 (5 bases). This CDR3 region has 14 residues. V lost 1 base and J lost 5, with 11 bases in between. Germline CDR1 and CDR2: SEHNR and FQNEAQ (reference sequence). CDR3: CASSLEGAAYGYTF. The CDR3 nucleotides read TGTGCCAGCAGCTTAGAAGGGGCAGCTTATGGCTACACCTTC.

The genes are TRBV28 and TRBJ2-1, with TRBD2 matching 11 bases. This CDR3 has 17 amino acids. V lost 3 bases to trimming and J lost 5 bases; unmatched junction nucleotides: 9. CDR1 is MDHEN, CDR2 SYDVKM, per germline. DNA of the CDR3: TGTGCCAGCAGTTTCACCCGACTAGCGGGGACCCACAATGAGCAGTTCTTC. As protein: CASSFTRLAGTHNEQFF.

In its sample, this clone was seen once. The rearrangement joins TRBV10-2 to TRBJ1-6; perhaps TRBD1 as D (5 bases). Germline V gives CDR1 WSHSY, CDR2 SAAADI. Deletions cut 9 bases from V and 9 bases from J, with 12 bases between. This CDR3 contains 12 residues. The CDR3: CASGGDGSPLHF. In nucleotides, the CDR3 is TGCGCCAGTGGGGGGGATGGTTCACCCCTCCACTTT.

This clone occurred once. The chain couples TRBV28 to TRBJ2-7; TRBD2 matches at 8 bases. This CDR3 has 17 residues. Trimming cost V 1 base and J 3 bases; bases outside gene matches: 11. Germline values: CDR1 MDHEN, CDR2 SYDVKM. The CDR3 sequence is CASSLLRGGPKDYEQYF. The DNA for the CDR3 is TGTGCCAGCAGTTTATTACGGGGGGGACCGAAAGACTACGAGCAGTACTTC.

V is TRBV11-2 and J is TRBJ2-2; D might be TRBD2 (5 bases). Trimming removed 4 bases at V and 7 bases at J, with 13 bases between. From germline, CDR1 is SGHAT and CDR2 FQNNGV. This CDR3 is 14 amino acids long. CDR3 sequence: CASSYVRRSGELFF. Written as DNA, the CDR3 is TGTGCCAGCAGCTACGTCCGGAGGAGCGGGGAGCTGTTTTTT.

This clone appeared a single time. J is TRBJ1-3 and V is TRBV9, with D possibly TRBD1 on 6 matching bases. CDR1 is SGDLS, CDR2 YYNGEE, per germline. V lost 3 bases, J lost 0 bases, and 10 bases lay in between. This CDR3 has 15 residues. CDR3 residues: CASSGQAVSGNTIYF. DNA for the CDR3: TGTGCCAGCAGCGGACAGGCCGTCTCTGGAAACACCATATATTTT. Full variable domain (rest looked up from reference TRBV9 and TRBJ1-3): DSGVTQTPKHLITATGQRVTLRCSPRSGDLSVYWYQQSLDQGLQFLIQYYNGEERAKGNILERFSAQQFPDLHSELNLSSLELGDSALYFCASSGQAVSGNTIYFGEGSWLTVV.

The chain combines TRBV7-3 with TRBJ2-2; a weak D match, TRBD2 (6 bases). The CDR3 has 14 amino acids. V was clipped by 3 bases and J by 9 bases, with 14 bases between them. Germline V gives CDR1 SGHTA, CDR2 FQGTGA. CDR3 DNA sequence: TGTGCCAGCAGCTTTTACGGGGGTTTGAGGGAGCTGTTTTTT. As protein: CASSFYGGLRELFF.

This sequence joins TRBV27 and TRBJ2-1, with D possibly TRBD2 on 7 matching bases. Looked up from germline, CDR1 is MNHEY and CDR2 is SMNVEV (reference sequence). The CDR3 loop spans 14 amino acids. Trimming stripped 0 bases from V and 7 bases from J, with 10 bases between. CDR3 amino acids: CASSLSRGGNEQFF. As DNA, the CDR3 is TGTGCCAGCAGTTTATCGAGGGGGGGGAATGAGCAGTTCTTC.

The chain has TRBV4-1 and TRBJ2-7; TRBD2 matches at 7 bases. CDR3 size: 16 residues. Per the germline V gene, CDR1 is MGHRA and CDR2 is YSYEKL. The V gene end was trimmed by 3 bases and the J gene end by 0 bases; junction bases not matched to a gene: 8. The CDR3 is CASSHGGGSNSYEQYF. CDR3 DNA: TGCGCCAGCAGCCATGGGGGGGGGAGTAACTCCTACGAGCAGTACTTC.

The chain links TRBV12-3 or TRBV12-4 to TRBJ1-5; tentatively, D is TRBD1 (6 bases). The CDR3 length is 13 residues. The V and J ends lost 6 bases and 4 bases respectively, with 10 bases between them. The CDR3: CASRLDRNQPQHF. The CDR3 bases are TGTGCCAGCAGATTGGACAGAAATCAGCCCCAGCATTTT.

The V gene is TRBV11-1, the J gene TRBJ2-1, with D possibly matching TRBD1 (5 bases). This CDR3 comprises 15 residues. Germline V gene sequence: CDR1 SGHAT, CDR2 FQDESV (reference sequence). Deletions cut 0 bases from V and 8 bases from J, with 14 bases between. Here the CDR3 DNA reads TGTGCCAGCAGCTTAGCCCAGGGTCGGATCCATGAGCAGTTCTTC. As protein: CASSLAQGRIHEQFF.